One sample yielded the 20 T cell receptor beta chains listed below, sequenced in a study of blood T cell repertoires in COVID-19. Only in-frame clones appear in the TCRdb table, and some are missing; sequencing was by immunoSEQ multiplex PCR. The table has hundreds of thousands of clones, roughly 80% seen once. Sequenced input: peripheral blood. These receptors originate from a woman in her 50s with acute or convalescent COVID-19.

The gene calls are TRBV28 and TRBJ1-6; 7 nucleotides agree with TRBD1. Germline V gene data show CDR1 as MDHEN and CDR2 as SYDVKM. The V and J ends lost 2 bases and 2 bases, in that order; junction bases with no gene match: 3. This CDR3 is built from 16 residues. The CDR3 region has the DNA TGTGCCAGCAGTTTACAGGGGGTAACCTATAATTCACCCCTCCACTTT. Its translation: CASSLQGVTYNSPLHF.

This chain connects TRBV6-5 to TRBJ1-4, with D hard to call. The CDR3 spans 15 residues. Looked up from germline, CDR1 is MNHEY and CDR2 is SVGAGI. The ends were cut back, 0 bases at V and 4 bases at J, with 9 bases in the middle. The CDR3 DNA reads TGTGCCAGCAGTTACTCGGGCAGGAATAATGAAAAACTGTTTTTT. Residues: CASSYSGRNNEKLFF.

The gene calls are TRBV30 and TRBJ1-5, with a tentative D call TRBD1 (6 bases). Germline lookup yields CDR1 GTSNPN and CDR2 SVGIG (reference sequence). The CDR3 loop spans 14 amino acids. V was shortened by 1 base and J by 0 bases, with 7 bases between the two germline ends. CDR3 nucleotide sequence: TGTGCCTGGAGTGCAGGGGATAGCAATCAGCCCCAGCATTTT. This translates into CAWSAGDSNQPQHF.

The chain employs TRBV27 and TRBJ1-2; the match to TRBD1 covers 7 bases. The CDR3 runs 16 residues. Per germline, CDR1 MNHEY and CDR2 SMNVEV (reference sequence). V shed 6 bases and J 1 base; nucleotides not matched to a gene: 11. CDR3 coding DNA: TGTGCCAGCAGCTTAACGGCGGGACAGATTAACTATGGCTACACCTTC. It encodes CASSLTAGQINYGYTF.

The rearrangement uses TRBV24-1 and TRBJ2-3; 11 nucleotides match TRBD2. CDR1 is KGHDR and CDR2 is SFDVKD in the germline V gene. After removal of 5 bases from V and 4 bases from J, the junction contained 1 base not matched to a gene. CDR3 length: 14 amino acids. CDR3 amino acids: CATSALAGADTQYF. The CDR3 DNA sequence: TGTGCCACCAGTGCACTAGCGGGAGCAGATACGCAGTATTTT.

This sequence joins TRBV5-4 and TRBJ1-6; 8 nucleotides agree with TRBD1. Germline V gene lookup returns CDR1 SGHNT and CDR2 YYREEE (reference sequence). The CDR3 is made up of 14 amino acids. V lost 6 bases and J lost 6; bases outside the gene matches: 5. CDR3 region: CASTLGQGNSPLHF. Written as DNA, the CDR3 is TGTGCCAGCACCTTAGGACAGGGTAATTCACCCCTCCACTTT.

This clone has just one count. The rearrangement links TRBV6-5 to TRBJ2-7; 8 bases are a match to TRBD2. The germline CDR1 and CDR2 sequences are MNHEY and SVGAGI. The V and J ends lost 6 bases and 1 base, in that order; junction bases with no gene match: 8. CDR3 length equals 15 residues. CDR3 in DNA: TGTGCCAGCAGGATAAGCGGGAGATCATCCTACGAGCAGTACTTC. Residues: CASRISGRSSYEQYF.

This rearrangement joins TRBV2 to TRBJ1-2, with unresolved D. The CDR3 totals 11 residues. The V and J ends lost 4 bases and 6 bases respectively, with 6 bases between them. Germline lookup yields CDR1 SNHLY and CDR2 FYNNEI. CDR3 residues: CASSVTDGYTF. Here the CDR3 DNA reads TGTGCCAGCAGTGTCACAGATGGCTACACCTTC.

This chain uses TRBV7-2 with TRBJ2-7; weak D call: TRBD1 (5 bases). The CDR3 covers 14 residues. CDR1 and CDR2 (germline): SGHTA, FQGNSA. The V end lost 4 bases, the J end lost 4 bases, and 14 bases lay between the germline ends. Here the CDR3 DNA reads TGTGCCAGCAGCTCCTCGCAGGGTGGTTACGAGCAGTACTTC. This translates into CASSSSQGGYEQYF.

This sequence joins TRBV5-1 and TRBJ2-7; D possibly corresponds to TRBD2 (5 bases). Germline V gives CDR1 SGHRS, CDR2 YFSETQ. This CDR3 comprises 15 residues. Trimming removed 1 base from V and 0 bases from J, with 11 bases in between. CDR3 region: CASSLSGSPSYEQYF. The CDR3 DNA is TGCGCCAGCAGCTTGTCGGGGTCCCCCTCCTACGAGCAGTACTTC.

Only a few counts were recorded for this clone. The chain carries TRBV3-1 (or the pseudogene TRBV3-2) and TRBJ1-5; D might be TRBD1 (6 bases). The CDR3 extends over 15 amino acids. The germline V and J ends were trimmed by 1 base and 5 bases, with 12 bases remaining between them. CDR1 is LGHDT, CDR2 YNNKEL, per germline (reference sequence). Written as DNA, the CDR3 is TGTGCCAGCAGCCAAGGCGCGGACAGAGATCAGCCCCAGCATTTT. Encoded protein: CASSQGADRDQPQHF.

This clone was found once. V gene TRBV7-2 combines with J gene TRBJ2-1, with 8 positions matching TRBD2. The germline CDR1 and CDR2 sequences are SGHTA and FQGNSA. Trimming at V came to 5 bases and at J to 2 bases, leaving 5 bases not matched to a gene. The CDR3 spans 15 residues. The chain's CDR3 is CASSLLADPYNEQFF. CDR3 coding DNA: TGTGCCAGCAGCCTACTAGCGGACCCCTACAATGAGCAGTTCTTC.

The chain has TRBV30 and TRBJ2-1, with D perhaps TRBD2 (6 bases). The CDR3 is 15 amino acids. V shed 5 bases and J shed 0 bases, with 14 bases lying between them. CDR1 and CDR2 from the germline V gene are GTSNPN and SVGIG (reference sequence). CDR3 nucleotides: TGTGCCTGGCAACGGGACTGGAGCTCCTACAATGAGCAGTTCTTC. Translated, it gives CAWQRDWSSYNEQFF.

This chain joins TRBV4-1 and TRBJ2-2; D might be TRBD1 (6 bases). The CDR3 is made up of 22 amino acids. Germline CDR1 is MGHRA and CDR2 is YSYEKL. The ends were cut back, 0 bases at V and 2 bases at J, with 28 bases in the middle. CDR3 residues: CASSQEGGDRALGPKNTGELFF. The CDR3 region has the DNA TGCGCCAGCAGCCAAGAAGGGGGTGACCGGGCCCTGGGACCAAAAAACACCGGGGAGCTGTTTTTT.

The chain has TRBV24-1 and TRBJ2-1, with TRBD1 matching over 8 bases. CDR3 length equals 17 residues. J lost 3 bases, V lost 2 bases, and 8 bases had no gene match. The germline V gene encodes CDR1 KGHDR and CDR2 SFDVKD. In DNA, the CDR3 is TGTGCCACCAGTGATTCCGGTCGGGGACAGGTCTACAATGAGCAGTTCTTC. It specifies CATSDSGRGQVYNEQFF.

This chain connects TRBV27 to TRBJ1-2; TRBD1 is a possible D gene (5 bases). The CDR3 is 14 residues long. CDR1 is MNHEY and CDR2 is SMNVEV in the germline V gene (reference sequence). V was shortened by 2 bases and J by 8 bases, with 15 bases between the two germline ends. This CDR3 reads CASSLRSGSVGYTF. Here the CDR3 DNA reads TGTGCCAGCAGTTTACGTTCAGGGTCGGTGGGCTACACCTTC.

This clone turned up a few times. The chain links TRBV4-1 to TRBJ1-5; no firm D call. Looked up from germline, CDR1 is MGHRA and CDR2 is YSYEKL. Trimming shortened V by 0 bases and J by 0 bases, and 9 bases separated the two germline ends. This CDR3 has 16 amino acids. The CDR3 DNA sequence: TGCGCCAGCAGCCAAGAGTCAGTTCCTAGCAATCAGCCCCAGCATTTT. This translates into CASSQESVPSNQPQHF.

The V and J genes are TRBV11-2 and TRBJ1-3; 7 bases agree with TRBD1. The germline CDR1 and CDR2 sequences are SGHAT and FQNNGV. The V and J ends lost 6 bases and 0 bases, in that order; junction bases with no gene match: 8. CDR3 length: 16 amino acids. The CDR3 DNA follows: TGTGCCAGCAGGCTCACAGGGGTTGACTCTGGAAACACCATATATTTT. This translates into CASRLTGVDSGNTIYF.

Here the CDR3 reads CASSPTPLRGEQYF. CDR3 in DNA: TGTGCCAGCAGCCCAACCCCCCTCAGGGGCGAGCAGTACTTC. V gene TRBV7-2 combines with J gene TRBJ2-7; tentative D call: TRBD1 (6 bases). This CDR3 is built from 14 residues. Germline CDR1 SGHTA, CDR2 FQGNSA. V was pared by 5 bases and J by 6 bases, with 17 bases between. The full variable domain, rest sourced from reference TRBV7-2 and TRBJ2-7, is GAGVSQSPSNKVTEKGKDVELRCDPISGHTALYWYRQSLGQGLEFLIYFQGNSAPDKSGLPSDRFSAERTGGSVSTLTIQRTQQEDSAVYLCASSPTPLRGEQYFGPGTRLTVT.

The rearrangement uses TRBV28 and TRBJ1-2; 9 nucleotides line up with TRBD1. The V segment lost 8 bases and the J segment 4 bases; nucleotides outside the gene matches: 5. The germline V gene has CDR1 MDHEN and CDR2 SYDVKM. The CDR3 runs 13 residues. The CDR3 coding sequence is TGTGCCAGCTGGACAGGGGATCCCTATGGCTACACCTTC. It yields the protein CASWTGDPYGYTF.